The 25 T cell receptor beta chains in this list originate from one sample, sequenced in a study of blood T cell repertoires in COVID-19. The data were produced by immunoSEQ multiplex PCR, yet TCRdb's version contains in-frame clones alone and is incomplete. Here the sample spans a few hundred thousand clones, roughly 90% being singletons. Sequencing was done on a sample of peripheral blood. These TCRs come from a woman aged 40-49 years who had recovered from COVID-19.

This clone came up once. V and J are TRBV30 and TRBJ1-5; TRBD1 is a possible D gene (5 bases). The CDR3 sequence is 14 residues long. Looked up from germline, CDR1 is GTSNPN and CDR2 is SVGIG (reference sequence). Trimming removed 0 bases from V and 6 bases from J, with 12 bases in between. The CDR3 sequence is CAWSVPGVTQPQHF. DNA of the CDR3: TGTGCCTGGAGTGTACCGGGGGTTACTCAGCCCCAGCATTTT.

This clone came up once. The J gene is TRBJ2-7, the V gene TRBV11-3, with a tentative D call TRBD1 (6 bases). V gave up 3 bases and J gave up 1 base, with 16 bases separating them. This CDR3 is 16 amino acids long. The germline V gene encodes CDR1 SGHNT and CDR2 YENEEA. The CDR3 coding sequence is TGTGCCAGCAGCTTGGAGGTGACAGGATCATCCTACGAGCAGTACTTC. Translated, it gives CASSLEVTGSSYEQYF.

The chain is built from TRBV28 and TRBJ1-5; maybe TRBD1 (6 bases). The CDR3 is 15 residues long. V was clipped by 6 bases and J by 1 base, with 13 bases between them. Germline CDR1 MDHEN, CDR2 SYDVKM. The CDR3 DNA follows: TGTGCCAGCAGCCACGGACAGCGCAGCAATCAGCCCCAGCATTTT. It is translated as CASSHGQRSNQPQHF.

This chain links TRBV6-5 with TRBJ1-3; 8 positions match TRBD1. This CDR3 is built from 14 residues. J gave up 3 bases and V 10 bases, and 8 bases lay outside the gene matches. Germline V gene data show CDR1 as MNHEY and CDR2 as SVGAGI. The chain's CDR3 is CATLQTGDGNTIYF. For the CDR3, the DNA is TGTGCCACCTTACAGACAGGGGATGGAAACACCATATATTTT.

J is TRBJ2-7 and V is TRBV28; D remains ambiguous. CDR1 is MDHEN and CDR2 is SYDVKM in the germline V gene. V was pared by 2 bases and J by 6 bases, with 8 bases between. The CDR3 contains 12 residues. The CDR3 protein is CASSLITSEQYF. CDR3 DNA sequence: TGTGCCAGCAGTTTAATTACGAGCGAGCAGTACTTC. Based on the CDR3 plus reference TRBV28 and TRBJ2-7, the full variable domain is DVKVTQSSRYLVKRTGEKVFLECVQDMDHENMFWYRQDPGLGLRLIYFSYDVKMKEKGDIPEGYSVSREKKERFSLILESASTNQTSMYLCASSLITSEQYFGPGTRLTVT.

The chain uses TRBV5-1 and TRBJ2-5; 7 bases fit TRBD2. Trimming at V came to 3 bases and at J to 2 bases, leaving 7 bases not matched to a gene. The germline V gene has CDR1 SGHRS and CDR2 YFSETQ. The CDR3 length is 15 residues. The CDR3 sequence is CASSSLGGIQETQYF. CDR3 nucleotides: TGCGCCAGCAGCTCGCTGGGGGGGATTCAAGAGACCCAGTACTTC.

This rearrangement joins TRBV7-6 to TRBJ2-7; 12 bases map to TRBD2. CDR3 length equals 18 residues. Unmatched junction bases numbered 16, after V lost 5 bases and J lost 5 bases. Per the germline V gene, CDR1 is SGHVS and CDR2 is FNYEAQ. CDR3: CASSTPIGLAGGRDEQYF. The DNA of the CDR3 is TGTGCCAGCAGCACCCCAATTGGGCTAGCGGGAGGGCGGGACGAGCAGTACTTC.

This clone was counted once. The chain has TRBV29-1 and TRBJ2-7; 9 bases agree with TRBD1. The CDR3 loop spans 15 amino acids. The junction had 6 bases not matched to a gene; V was cut back by 3 bases and J by 0 bases. Germline V gene data show CDR1 as SQVTM and CDR2 as ANQGSEA. As DNA, the CDR3 is TGCAGCGTTGACACCCGGGACAGGGCCTCCTACGAGCAGTACTTC. Residues: CSVDTRDRASYEQYF.

The chain uses TRBV7-9 and TRBJ1-1, with D maybe TRBD1 (6 bases). CDR3 size: 15 residues. The V end was cut by 2 bases, the J end by 5 bases, with 15 bases between. CDR1 is SEHNR, CDR2 FQNEAQ, per germline (reference sequence). The CDR3 nucleotides read TGTGCCAGCAGCTTACGTGGGGGCGGCCAGACTGAAGCTTTCTTT. Translation gives CASSLRGGGQTEAFF.

This chain links TRBV14 with TRBJ1-4; 9 positions match TRBD1. Looked up from germline, CDR1 is SGHDN and CDR2 is FVKESK. With 2 bases clipped from V and 8 bases from J, the junction kept 12 bases outside the gene matches. The CDR3 runs 17 residues. The CDR3 DNA sequence: TGTGCCAGCAGCCAAATCCGGGACAGGGAATCTCTGGAAAAACTGTTTTTT. This sequence encodes CASSQIRDRESLEKLFF.

This clone has a handful of counts. V usage is TRBV2 and J usage is TRBJ2-7; TRBD2 aligns across 8 bases. V lost 2 bases and J lost 2; bases outside the gene matches: 2. The CDR3 has 14 residues. Germline V gives CDR1 SNHLY, CDR2 FYNNEI. CDR3 sequence (DNA): TGTGCCAGCAGTGAACCAGCGGGGGCCTACGAGCAGTACTTC. It translates to CASSEPAGAYEQYF.

The J gene is TRBJ2-3, the V gene TRBV11-3; 13 positions agree with TRBD2. Germline V lookup: CDR1 SGHNT, CDR2 YENEEA. This CDR3 has 16 residues. V dropped 1 base and J dropped 6; count of bases not matched to a gene: 4. CDR3 in DNA: TGTGCCAGCAGCTTAGGAAAGACTAGCGGGAGGGATACGCAGTATTTT. Its translation is CASSLGKTSGRDTQYF.

The chain recombines TRBV28 with TRBJ1-1; TRBD1 might be the D (6 bases). CDR1 is MDHEN and CDR2 is SYDVKM in the germline V gene. The V and J ends lost 5 bases and 0 bases respectively, with 13 bases between them. The CDR3 length is 15 residues. For the CDR3, the DNA is TGTGCCAGCAGTCCTCCGGACAGATTGAACACTGAAGCTTTCTTT. Protein sequence: CASSPPDRLNTEAFF. The full variable domain, rest sourced from reference TRBV28 and TRBJ1-1, is DVKVTQSSRYLVKRTGEKVFLECVQDMDHENMFWYRQDPGLGLRLIYFSYDVKMKEKGDIPEGYSVSREKKERFSLILESASTNQTSMYLCASSPPDRLNTEAFFGQGTRLTVV.

The genes are TRBV18 and TRBJ1-2; 7 nucleotides match TRBD1. Germline CDR1 KGHSH, CDR2 LQKENI. The trim removed 5 bases at V and 3 bases at J, leaving 9 bases unmatched. There are 15 residues in the CDR3. The CDR3 sequence is CASSSTSGGYYGYTF. CDR3 bases: TGTGCCAGCTCATCTACTTCAGGGGGTTACTATGGCTACACCTTC.

The chain recombines TRBV30 with TRBJ1-4; D is perhaps TRBD1 (5 bases). This CDR3 is built from 14 residues. CDR1 and CDR2 (germline): GTSNPN, SVGIG (reference sequence). The V end lost 3 bases, the J end lost 5 bases, and 13 bases lay between the germline ends. Written as DNA, the CDR3 is TGTGCCTGGAGGGCTGTACAGGAGAATGAAAAACTGTTTTTT. Translating gives CAWRAVQENEKLFF.

V is TRBV18 and J is TRBJ1-3; the D is unclear. CDR3 length equals 15 residues. The V gene lost 1 base and the J gene lost 4 bases, with 11 bases spanning the gap. CDR1 KGHSH and CDR2 LQKENI come from the germline V gene. The CDR3 DNA follows: TGTGCCAGCTCACCACGGGTGGGCTCGGGAAACACCATATATTTT. Protein: CASSPRVGSGNTIYF.

The chain recombines TRBV12-3 or TRBV12-4 with TRBJ2-3; tentatively, D is TRBD2 (6 bases). V gave up 7 bases and J gave up 5 bases, with 13 bases separating them. The CDR3 consists of 13 residues. The CDR3 DNA is TGTGCCAGCATTCCGAGAGCGGGAGATACGCAGTATTTT. The encoded protein is CASIPRAGDTQYF.

V gene TRBV5-4 combines with J gene TRBJ2-1; no reliable D call. The CDR3 extends over 15 amino acids. Germline V gene sequence: CDR1 SGHNT, CDR2 YYREEE (reference sequence). Between the trimmed V and J ends, which lost 10 bases and 2 bases, there was a span of 19 bases. CDR3 sequence reads: CAAGTAVKTYNEQFF. Written as DNA, the CDR3 is TGTGCCGCTGGTACGGCGGTAAAAACCTACAATGAGCAGTTCTTC.

This clone was observed a single time. The V and J genes are TRBV2 and TRBJ1-6; D gene uncertain. Germline CDR1 reads SNHLY; CDR2 reads FYNNEI. The CDR3 loop spans 13 amino acids. V lost 10 bases, J lost 4 bases, and 11 bases lay in between. The CDR3 spells CATSQAYNSPLHF. CDR3 in DNA: TGTGCCACATCCCAGGCTTATAATTCACCCCTCCACTTT.

This chain joins TRBV2 and TRBJ1-2, with D uncertain. Germline CDR1 SNHLY, CDR2 FYNNEI. With 6 bases removed from V and 1 base from J, the gap between germline ends came to 15 bases. CDR3 size: 15 residues. The CDR3 sequence is CASSASRANNYGYTF. Written as DNA, the CDR3 is TGTGCCAGCAGCGCCTCCCGAGCGAATAACTATGGCTACACCTTC.

V usage is TRBV4-1 and J usage is TRBJ2-7; 7 nucleotides align to TRBD2. Germline loops: CDR1 MGHRA, CDR2 YSYEKL. J was trimmed by 4 bases and V by 0 bases; bases with no gene match: 15. The CDR3 spans 18 residues. CDR3 sequence: CASSQDAFGGGPFYEQYF. The CDR3 nucleotides are TGCGCCAGCAGCCAAGATGCGTTCGGGGGAGGGCCTTTTTACGAGCAGTACTTC.

This clone has only one observation. This chain connects TRBV24-1 to TRBJ2-3; D ambiguous. This CDR3 region has 16 residues. CDR1 is KGHDR, CDR2 SFDVKD, per germline. Trimming removed 2 bases at V and 4 bases at J, with 15 bases between. The chain's CDR3 is CATSDWVLLCPDTQYF. In DNA, the CDR3 is TGTGCCACCAGTGATTGGGTACTACTGTGCCCAGATACGCAGTATTTT.

This chain connects TRBV4-1 to TRBJ1-5; D gene unclear. The CDR3 runs 15 residues. Germline assignment: CDR1 MGHRA and CDR2 YSYEKL. V was pared by 0 bases and J by 6 bases, with 12 bases between. The CDR3 DNA sequence: TGCGCCAGCAGCCAAGAAGAGGGTGCAGGTCAGCCCCAGCATTTT. Translated, it gives CASSQEEGAGQPQHF.

The V call is TRBV10-2, the J call TRBJ2-3, with 11 bases fitting TRBD2. With V trimmed by 6 bases and J by 6 bases, 8 bases remained unmatched. The CDR3 extends over 15 amino acids. Germline CDR1 is WSHSY and CDR2 is SAAADI. The CDR3 DNA reads TGCGCCAGCAGACCCGCTAGCGGGAGGCCGGATACGCAGTATTTT. As protein: CASRPASGRPDTQYF.

CDR3 nucleotides: TGTGCCAGCAGTGAAGAACAGGGGGGCTCAGATACGCAGTATTTT. Amino acids: CASSEEQGGSDTQYF. The rearrangement joins TRBV6-1 to TRBJ2-3; 8 positions agree with TRBD1. The CDR3 is 15 residues long. The V gene's germline CDR1 is MNHNS and CDR2 SASEGT. V shed 1 base, J shed 4 bases, and the junction held 4 bases outside the gene matches.